What follows are 24 T cell receptor beta chains derived from one specimen sequenced in a study of shared clonotypes between healthy human individuals. Produced via immunoSEQ multiplex PCR; TCRdb's table is partial and in-frame only. The profile shows 2.3 million or so clones, just over 90% of them singletons. Source material: naive CD4+ T cells from PBMCs. Subset noted: CD45RA+ positively selected. Receptors originate from a man between 18 and 35 years old in good health. Some clones in this sample may be carry-over from other donors' samples.

The rearrangement joins TRBV5-1 to TRBJ2-5; tentative D call: TRBD1 (6 bases). The CDR3 runs 15 residues. CDR1 is SGHRS and CDR2 is YFSETQ in the germline V gene. Trimming stripped 1 base from V and 2 bases from J, with 12 bases between. Here the CDR3 DNA reads TGCGCCAGCAGCTTGCTACAGGGCCCGCAAGAGACCCAGTACTTC. It translates to CASSLLQGPQETQYF.

The V and J genes are TRBV25-1 and TRBJ1-1; 10 positions agree with TRBD1. Germline V gene sequence: CDR1 MGHDK, CDR2 SYGVNS. The V and J ends lost 4 bases and 0 bases, in that order; junction bases with no gene match: 5. The CDR3 length is 16 residues. This CDR3 is CASSVDRGRVNTEAFF. CDR3 coding DNA: TGTGCCAGCAGTGTTGACAGGGGGCGGGTGAACACTGAAGCTTTCTTT.

This chain uses TRBV5-1 with TRBJ1-4; the D is unclear. The germline CDR1 and CDR2 sequences are SGHRS and YFSETQ. This CDR3 has 13 residues. V lost 4 bases and J 7 bases, leaving 11 bases between the germline ends. CDR3 loop: CASSPAEGEKLFF. CDR3 sequence (DNA): TGCGCCAGCAGCCCGGCCGAGGGTGAAAAACTGTTTTTT.

This chain links TRBV6-5 with TRBJ1-2; 7 nucleotides agree with TRBD1. CDR3 size: 15 residues. The V gene's germline CDR1 is MNHEY and CDR2 SVGAGI. V lost 6 bases to trimming and J lost 4 bases; unmatched junction nucleotides: 11. Here the CDR3 reads CASRAALQGRYGYTF. Written as DNA, the CDR3 is TGTGCCAGCAGAGCGGCTTTACAGGGGCGCTATGGCTACACCTTC.

The CDR3 is CASRSTGRIGYTF. The CDR3 region has the DNA TGTGCCAGCAGATCGACAGGGCGGATAGGCTACACCTTC. The chain carries TRBV28 and TRBJ1-2; 7 positions match TRBD1. CDR1 and CDR2 (germline): MDHEN, SYDVKM. The V and J ends lost 6 bases and 8 bases, in that order; junction bases with no gene match: 9. CDR3 size: 13 residues.

The genes are TRBV9 and TRBJ2-7; 8 nucleotides match TRBD2. With 4 bases clipped from V and 3 bases from J, the junction kept 12 bases outside the gene matches. CDR1 SGDLS and CDR2 YYNGEE come from the germline V gene. The CDR3 spans 16 residues. CDR3 nucleotide sequence: TGTGCCAGCAGCCCGCTGGGGAGCGGGAGTTTCTACGAGCAGTACTTC. Protein sequence: CASSPLGSGSFYEQYF.

This chain joins TRBV18 and TRBJ2-7; D is perhaps TRBD1 (6 bases). From germline, CDR1 is KGHSH and CDR2 LQKENI. There are 15 residues in the CDR3. Trimming stripped 2 bases from V and 5 bases from J, with 16 bases between. DNA for the CDR3: TGTGCCAGCTCACCAGCCGGGACAATCCTCCACGAGCAGTACTTC. It encodes CASSPAGTILHEQYF.

This clone came up once. The chain uses TRBV19 and TRBJ2-3; 11 bases align to TRBD2. J lost 5 bases, V lost 4 bases, and 8 bases had no gene match. This CDR3 contains 16 residues. The germline CDR1 and CDR2 sequences are LNHDA and SQIVND (reference sequence). The DNA of the CDR3 is TGTGCCAGTAGTACGATAGCGGGAGGGCCAGTAGATACGCAGTATTTT. This sequence encodes CASSTIAGGPVDTQYF.

The chain links TRBV6-1 to TRBJ2-7; the match to TRBD1 covers 8 bases. This CDR3 contains 12 residues. Germline V gene data show CDR1 as MNHNS and CDR2 as SASEGT. V gave up 8 bases and J gave up 13 bases; unmatched junction bases: 13. CDR3 protein: CASGGQAGVRYF. DNA for the CDR3: TGTGCCAGCGGGGGACAGGCTGGCGTTCGCTACTTC.

The chain combines TRBV7-9 with TRBJ2-7; the D gene is possibly TRBD1 (6 bases). CDR3 length: 16 residues. Trimming pared 2 bases from V and 2 bases from J, leaving 16 bases between. CDR1 SEHNR and CDR2 FQNEAQ come from the germline V gene (reference sequence). The CDR3 DNA follows: TGTGCCAGCAGCTTAAAGACAGGTGCTGGACCCTACGAGCAGTACTTC. Its translation: CASSLKTGAGPYEQYF.

This rearrangement joins TRBV2 to TRBJ2-5; maybe TRBD2 (5 bases). Germline CDR1 is SNHLY and CDR2 is FYNNEI. CDR3 length equals 12 residues. Trimming stripped 2 bases from V and 10 bases from J, with 11 bases between. CDR3 region: CASSEYAGGQYF. The CDR3 nucleotides are TGTGCCAGCAGTGAATACGCGGGCGGCCAGTACTTC.

The chain couples TRBV5-4 to TRBJ2-1; D uncertain. Germline V gene lookup returns CDR1 SGHNT and CDR2 YYREEE (reference sequence). The V and J ends lost 1 base and 7 bases respectively, with 12 bases between them. This CDR3 has 14 amino acids. CDR3 nucleotides: TGTGCCAGCAGCTTGTCGGTGGGAAAGAATGAGCAGTTCTTC. Translating it yields CASSLSVGKNEQFF.

The chain carries TRBV9 and TRBJ2-3, with 16 positions matching TRBD2. CDR1 SGDLS and CDR2 YYNGEE come from the germline V gene. This CDR3 has 19 residues. Losses at the gene ends were 4 bases for V and 5 bases for J; bases not matched to a gene: 13. CDR3 in amino acids: CASSLGTSGRAKIGDTQYF. In nucleotides, the CDR3 is TGTGCCAGCAGCCTAGGGACTAGCGGGAGGGCCAAGATCGGAGATACGCAGTATTTT.

The rearrangement uses TRBV5-4 and TRBJ2-2, with D perhaps matching TRBD1 or TRBD2 (5 bases each). Germline V gene sequence: CDR1 SGHNT, CDR2 YYREEE (reference sequence). V dropped 2 bases and J dropped 1 base, with 12 bases sitting between them. The CDR3 is 16 residues long. For the CDR3, the DNA is TGTGCCAGCAGCTTTTGGGGGTCCGGGAACACCGGGGAGCTGTTTTTT. Translating gives CASSFWGSGNTGELFF.

V usage is TRBV28 and J usage is TRBJ2-7; 10 bases match TRBD2. Germline loops: CDR1 MDHEN, CDR2 SYDVKM. Trimming took 6 bases from V and 6 from J; bases not matched to a gene: 11. CDR3 length: 15 residues. CDR3 nucleotides: TGTGCCAGCAGCCCACTCTCTAGCGGGAGCGGCGAGCAGTACTTC. This gives the protein CASSPLSSGSGEQYF.

The chain employs TRBV19 and TRBJ1-2, with D hard to call. The CDR3 loop spans 12 amino acids. Per germline, CDR1 LNHDA and CDR2 SQIVND (reference sequence). The V end was cut by 5 bases, the J end by 7 bases, with 11 bases between. The DNA of the CDR3 is TGTGCCAGTAGTGAGGGTATCTTTGGCTACACCTTC. Protein product: CASSEGIFGYTF.

The chain carries TRBV28 and TRBJ2-5; TRBD2 aligns across 8 bases. After removal of 5 bases from V and 7 bases from J, the junction contained 12 bases not matched to a gene. The germline V gene encodes CDR1 MDHEN and CDR2 SYDVKM. CDR3 length: 15 residues. The CDR3 nucleotides are TGTGCCAGCAGTCCGCTGGGACTAGGGCGAGGGACCCAGTACTTC. This sequence encodes CASSPLGLGRGTQYF.

The chain carries TRBV28 and TRBJ2-1; 7 bases agree with TRBD2. Germline CDR1 MDHEN, CDR2 SYDVKM. J was trimmed by 2 bases and V by 6 bases; bases with no gene match: 4. CDR3 length equals 14 residues. Here the CDR3 DNA reads TGTGCCAGCAGGCAAAGCGGGGCCTACAATGAGCAGTTCTTC. Its protein product is CASRQSGAYNEQFF.

As concerns this clone: The identical CDR3 is also encoded by other nucleotide sequences in the sample. DNA of the CDR3: TGCAGCGTTGAATCGGGGGGAGGTTACAATGAGCAGTTCTTC. As protein: CSVESGGGYNEQFF. The chain couples TRBV29-1 to TRBJ2-1, with 7 bases matching TRBD2. The V segment lost 2 bases and the J segment 4 bases; nucleotides outside the gene matches: 5. From germline, CDR1 is SQVTM and CDR2 ANQGSEA. The length of the CDR3 is 14 residues.

The CDR3 region has the DNA TGTGCCAGCACGGAACAGGGGGCCTCCTACGAGCAGTACTTC. It encodes CASTEQGASYEQYF. This chain joins TRBV28 and TRBJ2-7; 9 bases line up with TRBD1. The CDR3 spans 14 residues. CDR1 is MDHEN, CDR2 SYDVKM, per germline. V was pared by 7 bases and J by 0 bases, with 4 bases of the junction left unmatched.

The genes are TRBV7-2 and TRBJ1-1; D is possibly TRBD1 (6 bases). V dropped 5 bases and J dropped 5 bases, with 15 bases sitting between them. Germline values: CDR1 SGHTA, CDR2 FQGNSA. This CDR3 is 14 amino acids long. The CDR3 nucleotides are TGTGCCAGCAGCGGTTATGGGGGCCTAACTGAAGCTTTCTTT. Its translation is CASSGYGGLTEAFF.

The chain joins TRBV5-1 to TRBJ2-1; 7 nucleotides match TRBD2. CDR3 length: 16 amino acids. J lost 0 bases, V lost 1 base, and 4 bases had no gene match. The germline V gene has CDR1 SGHRS and CDR2 YFSETQ. CDR3 sequence (DNA): TGCGCCAGCAGCTTGCTAGCGGTAACCTCCTACAATGAGCAGTTCTTC. Translated, it gives CASSLLAVTSYNEQFF. The full variable domain, with the rest looked up from reference TRBV5-1 and TRBJ2-1, is KAGVTQTPRYLIKTRGQQVTLSCSPISGHRSVSWYQQTPGQGLQFLFEYFSETQRNKGNFPGRFSGRQFSNSRSEMNVSTLELGDSALYLCASSLLAVTSYNEQFFGPGTRLTVL.

The chain is built from TRBV19 and TRBJ2-7; TRBD2 matches 10 bases. CDR3 size: 15 residues. Germline V gives CDR1 LNHDA, CDR2 SQIVND (reference sequence). V shed 6 bases, J shed 3 bases, and the junction held 8 bases outside the gene matches. The CDR3 DNA reads TGTGCCAGTAGCCTCTTTAGCGGGAGGAACTACGAGCAGTACTTC. The encoded protein is CASSLFSGRNYEQYF.

V gene TRBV2 combines with J gene TRBJ1-3, with D unresolved. The CDR3 contains 15 residues. The V end lost 6 bases, the J end lost 2 bases, and 14 bases lay between the germline ends. Germline V gene data show CDR1 as SNHLY and CDR2 as FYNNEI. DNA of the CDR3: TGTGCCAGCAGCTCGCTTGGTGAAACTGGAAACACCATATATTTT. Translation: CASSSLGETGNTIYF.